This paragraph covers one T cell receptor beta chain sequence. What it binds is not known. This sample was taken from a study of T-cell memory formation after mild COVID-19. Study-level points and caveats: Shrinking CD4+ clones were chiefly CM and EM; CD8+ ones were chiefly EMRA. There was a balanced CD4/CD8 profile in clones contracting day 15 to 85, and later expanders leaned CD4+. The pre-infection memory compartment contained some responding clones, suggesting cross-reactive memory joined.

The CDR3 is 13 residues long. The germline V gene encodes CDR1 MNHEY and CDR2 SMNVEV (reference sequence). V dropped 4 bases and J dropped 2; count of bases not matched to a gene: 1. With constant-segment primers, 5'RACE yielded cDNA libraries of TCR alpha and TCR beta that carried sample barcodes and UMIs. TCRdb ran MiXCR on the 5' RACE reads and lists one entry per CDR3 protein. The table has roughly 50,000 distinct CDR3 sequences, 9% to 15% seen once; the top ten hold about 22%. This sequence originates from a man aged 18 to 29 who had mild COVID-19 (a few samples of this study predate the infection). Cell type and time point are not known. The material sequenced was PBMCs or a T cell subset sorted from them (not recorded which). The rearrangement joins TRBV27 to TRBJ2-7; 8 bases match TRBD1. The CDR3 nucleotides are TGTGCCAGCAGTTCGACAGGGGCCTACGAGCAGTACTTC. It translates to CASSSTGAYEQYF.